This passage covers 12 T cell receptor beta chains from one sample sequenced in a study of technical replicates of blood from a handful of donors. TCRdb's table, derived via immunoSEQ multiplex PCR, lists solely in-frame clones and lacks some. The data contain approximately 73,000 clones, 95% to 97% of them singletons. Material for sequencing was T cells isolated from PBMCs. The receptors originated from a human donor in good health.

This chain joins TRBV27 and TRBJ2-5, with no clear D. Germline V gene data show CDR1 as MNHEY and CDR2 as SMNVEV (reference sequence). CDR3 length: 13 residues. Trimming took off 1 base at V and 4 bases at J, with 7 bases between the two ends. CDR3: CASSLWFGETQYF. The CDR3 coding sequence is TGTGCCAGCAGTTTATGGTTCGGAGAGACCCAGTACTTC.

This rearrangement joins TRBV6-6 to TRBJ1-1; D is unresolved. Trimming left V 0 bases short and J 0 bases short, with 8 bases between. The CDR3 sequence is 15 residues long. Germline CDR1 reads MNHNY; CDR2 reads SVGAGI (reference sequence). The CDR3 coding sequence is TGTGCCAGCAGTTACTCAGAGTGGTTGAACACTGAAGCTTTCTTT. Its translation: CASSYSEWLNTEAFF.

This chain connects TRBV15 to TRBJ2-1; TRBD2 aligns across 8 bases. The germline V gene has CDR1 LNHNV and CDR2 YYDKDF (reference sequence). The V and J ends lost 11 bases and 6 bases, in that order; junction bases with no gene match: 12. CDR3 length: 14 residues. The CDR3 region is CAVSERERSNEQFF. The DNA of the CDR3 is TGTGCCGTCTCTGAGCGGGAGCGTAGCAATGAGCAGTTCTTC.

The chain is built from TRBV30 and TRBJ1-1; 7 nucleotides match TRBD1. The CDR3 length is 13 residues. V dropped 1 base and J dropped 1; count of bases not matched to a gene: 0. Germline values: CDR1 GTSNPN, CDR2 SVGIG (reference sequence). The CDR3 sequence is CAWSGDRNTEAFF. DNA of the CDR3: TGTGCCTGGAGTGGGGACAGGAACACTGAAGCTTTCTTT.

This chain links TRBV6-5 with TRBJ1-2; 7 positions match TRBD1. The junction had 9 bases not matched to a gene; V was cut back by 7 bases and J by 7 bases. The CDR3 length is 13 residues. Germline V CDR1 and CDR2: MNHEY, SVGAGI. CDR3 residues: CASTYRGDGGYTF. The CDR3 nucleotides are TGTGCCAGCACCTACAGGGGAGACGGTGGCTACACCTTC.

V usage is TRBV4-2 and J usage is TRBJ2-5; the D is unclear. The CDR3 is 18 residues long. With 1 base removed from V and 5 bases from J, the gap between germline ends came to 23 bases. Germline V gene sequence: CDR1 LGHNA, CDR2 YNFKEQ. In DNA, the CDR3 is TGTGCCAGCAGCCAAGGAGTAAGTGAGCCTAAGCTATGGGAGACCCAGTACTTC. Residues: CASSQGVSEPKLWETQYF.

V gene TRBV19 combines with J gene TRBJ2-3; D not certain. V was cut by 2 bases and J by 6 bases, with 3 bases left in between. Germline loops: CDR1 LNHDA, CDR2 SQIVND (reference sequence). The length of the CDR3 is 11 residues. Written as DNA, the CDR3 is TGTGCCAGTAGTATAAGCGATACGCAGTATTTT. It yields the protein CASSISDTQYF. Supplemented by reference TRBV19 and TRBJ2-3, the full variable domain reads DGGITQSPKYLFRKEGQNVTLSCEQNLNHDAMYWYRQDPGQGLRLIYYSQIVNDFQKGDIAEGYSVSREKKESFPLTVTSAQKNPTAFYLCASSISDTQYFGPGTRLTVL.

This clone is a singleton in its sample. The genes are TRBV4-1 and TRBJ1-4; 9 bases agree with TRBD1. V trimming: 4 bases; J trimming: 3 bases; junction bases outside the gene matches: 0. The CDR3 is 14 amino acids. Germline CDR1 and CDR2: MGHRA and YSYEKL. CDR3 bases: TGCGCCAGCAGCCGACAGGGGGCTAATGAAAAACTGTTTTTT. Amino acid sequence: CASSRQGANEKLFF.

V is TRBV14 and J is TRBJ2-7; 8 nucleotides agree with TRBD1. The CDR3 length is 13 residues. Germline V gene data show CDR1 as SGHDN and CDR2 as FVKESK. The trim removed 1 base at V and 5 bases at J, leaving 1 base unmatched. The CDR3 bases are TGTGCCAGCAGCCAAGGACAGGGGAACGAGCAGTACTTC. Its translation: CASSQGQGNEQYF.

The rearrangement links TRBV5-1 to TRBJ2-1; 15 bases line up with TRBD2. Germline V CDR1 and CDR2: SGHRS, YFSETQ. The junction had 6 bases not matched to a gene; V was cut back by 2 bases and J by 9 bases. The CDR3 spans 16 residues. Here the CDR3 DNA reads TGCGCCAGCAGCTTACGGACTAGCGGGAGGGAAGGTGAGCAGTTCTTC. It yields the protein CASSLRTSGREGEQFF.

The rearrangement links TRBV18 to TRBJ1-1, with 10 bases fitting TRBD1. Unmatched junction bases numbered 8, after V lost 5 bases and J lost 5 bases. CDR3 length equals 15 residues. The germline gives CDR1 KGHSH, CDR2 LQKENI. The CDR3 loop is CASSGRQGAHTEAFF. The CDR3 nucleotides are TGTGCCAGCTCAGGGAGACAGGGGGCTCATACTGAAGCTTTCTTT.

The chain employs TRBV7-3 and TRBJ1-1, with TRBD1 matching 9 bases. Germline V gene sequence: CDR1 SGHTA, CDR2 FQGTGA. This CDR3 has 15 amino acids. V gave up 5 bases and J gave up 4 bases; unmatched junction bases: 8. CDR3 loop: CASSLQGALGTEAFF. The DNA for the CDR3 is TGTGCCAGCAGCCTACAGGGGGCCTTGGGCACTGAAGCTTTCTTT.